This T cell receptor beta chain came from a study of blood T cell repertoires in COVID-19. Study-level information: Acute and convalescent COVID-19 samples came from the United States, Italy and Spain. The analysed material was cDNA or gDNA that came from T cells, B-cell-depleted T cells, or PBMCs.

Original processing notes: Reference gene primer amplification gave estimated nucleated cell counts. Profiled with immunoSEQ multiplex PCR; TCRdb holds only in-frame clones, not every one. The DNA was the basis for D and trimming; V, J and clone size are from that table. This table has about 14,000 clones, 85% to 90% appearing once. CDR1 and CDR2 (germline): KGHSH, LQKENI. V shed 0 bases and J 7 bases; nucleotides not matched to a gene: 4. The CDR3 spans 16 residues. The J gene is TRBJ2-1, the V gene TRBV18, with 12 bases aligning to TRBD2. This sequence was found in a man in his forties or fifties with active COVID-19. Sequenced input: peripheral blood. The DNA for the CDR3 is TGTGCCAGCTCACCACCTTCGGGGACTAGCGGGAATGAGCAGTTCTTC. Translation: CASSPPSGTSGNEQFF.